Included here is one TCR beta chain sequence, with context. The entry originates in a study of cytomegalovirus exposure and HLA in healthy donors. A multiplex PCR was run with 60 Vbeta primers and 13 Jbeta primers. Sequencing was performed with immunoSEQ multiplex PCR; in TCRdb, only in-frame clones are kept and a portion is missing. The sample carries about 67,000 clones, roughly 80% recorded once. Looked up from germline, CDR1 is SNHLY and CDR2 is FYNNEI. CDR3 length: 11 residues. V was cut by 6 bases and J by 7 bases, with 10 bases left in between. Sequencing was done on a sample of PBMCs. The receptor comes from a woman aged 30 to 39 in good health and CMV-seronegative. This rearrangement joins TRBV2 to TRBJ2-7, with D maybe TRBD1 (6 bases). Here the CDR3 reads CASRSGVEQYF. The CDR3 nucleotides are TGTGCCAGCAGGTCAGGGGTAGAGCAGTACTTC.